The 31 T cell receptor beta chains below all came from one sample that was sequenced in a study of Ad26.COV2.S vaccination and SARS-CoV-2 variants. TCRdb's copy holds only in-frame clones and misses some; the assay was immunoSEQ multiplex PCR. The sample lists 430,000 or so clones; approximately 90% were seen once. Treatment reported: some 20 received Ad26.COV2.S at low or high dose, single or two shots; 5 received placebo; per-sample allocation not given. The samples were gathered on day 63 after the first injection of vaccine or placebo. Sequences were derived from peripheral blood, sampled in a trial of Ad26.COV2.S vaccine versus placebo. Every receptor here comes from a person aged 18 to 59 who received the Ad26.COV2.S COVID-19 vaccine or a placebo.

V and J are TRBV14 and TRBJ2-1, with TRBD2 matching over 8 bases. The CDR3 runs to 14 residues. CDR1 and CDR2 (germline): SGHDN, FVKESK. The V gene end was trimmed by 4 bases and the J gene end by 10 bases; junction bases not matched to a gene: 9. CDR3 coding DNA: TGTGCCAGCAGCCCCACGGGGGGGCCTCAAGAGCAGTTCTTC. Translated, it gives CASSPTGGPQEQFF.

Here the CDR3 DNA reads TGTGCCACCAGCAGCGCCCTTTCGGGTACGCAGTATTTT. It is translated as CATSSALSGTQYF. This chain uses TRBV15 with TRBJ2-3, with D uncertain. Trimming took off 3 bases at V and 8 bases at J, with 12 bases between the two ends. CDR1 is LNHNV, CDR2 YYDKDF, per germline (reference sequence). This CDR3 contains 13 residues. Supplemented by reference TRBV15 and TRBJ2-3, the full variable domain reads DAMVIQNPRYQVTQFGKPVTLSCSQTLNHNVMYWYQQKSSQAPKLLFHYYDKDFNNEADTPDNFQSRRPNTSFCFLDIRSPGLGDTAMYLCATSSALSGTQYFGPGTRLTVL.

The chain links TRBV5-1 to TRBJ1-1, with a possible D match to TRBD1 (6 bases). CDR3 length: 14 amino acids. V was cut by 4 bases and J by 2 bases, with 12 bases left in between. Germline V gene sequence: CDR1 SGHRS, CDR2 YFSETQ. CDR3 coding DNA: TGCGCCAGCAGCCAGGGGTCCTCAAACACTGAAGCTTTCTTT. Its translation: CASSQGSSNTEAFF.

The sample holds one count of this clone. This chain uses TRBV7-2 with TRBJ1-2, with D possibly matching TRBD1 (6 bases). Trimming shortened V by 5 bases and J by 6 bases, and 16 bases separated the two germline ends. Germline loops: CDR1 SGHTA, CDR2 FQGNSA. The CDR3 contains 14 residues. The CDR3 DNA reads TGTGCCAGCAGCGTGACAGGACTTTTGGATGGCTACACCTTC. This codes for CASSVTGLLDGYTF.

The chain joins TRBV5-1 to TRBJ1-1, with D possibly being TRBD1 (5 bases). V was clipped by 2 bases and J by 5 bases, with 16 bases between them. The CDR3 covers 15 residues. Germline CDR1 and CDR2: SGHRS and YFSETQ. Here the CDR3 reads CASSLSRGASTEAFF. CDR3 nucleotides: TGCGCCAGCAGCTTATCCCGGGGCGCGAGTACTGAAGCTTTCTTT.

This chain joins TRBV28 and TRBJ2-7; the D gene is possibly TRBD2 (7 bases). CDR1 and CDR2 from the germline V gene are MDHEN and SYDVKM. V lost 9 bases and J lost 2, with 14 bases in between. CDR3 length: 13 residues. The CDR3 nucleotides are TGTGCCAGTGGGGGAGGGGGGACCTACGAGCAGTACTTC. The encoded protein is CASGGGGTYEQYF.

V usage is TRBV19 and J usage is TRBJ1-4; possible D gene TRBD1, 5 bases. There are 16 residues in the CDR3. Trimming removed 3 bases at V and 0 bases at J, with 11 bases between. The germline CDR1 and CDR2 sequences are LNHDA and SQIVND (reference sequence). This CDR3 reads CASSIIRGSTNEKLFF. CDR3 coding DNA: TGTGCCAGTAGTATTATTAGGGGCTCAACTAATGAAAAACTGTTTTTT.

The chain combines TRBV6-1 with TRBJ2-7, with D hard to call. V shed 1 base and J shed 6 bases, with 10 bases lying between them. The CDR3 length is 13 residues. Germline assignment: CDR1 MNHNS and CDR2 SASEGT. The CDR3 is CASSEGQPSEQYF. CDR3 DNA sequence: TGTGCCAGCAGTGAAGGGCAGCCGAGCGAGCAGTACTTC.

For this clone: This sample includes further DNA sequences coding for the same CDR3. The chain uses TRBV5-1 and TRBJ2-7; D gene uncertain. Deletions cut 2 bases from V and 0 bases from J, with 6 bases between. The V gene's germline CDR1 is SGHRS and CDR2 YFSETQ. The CDR3 length is 13 residues. CDR3 sequence reads: CASSFGSSYEQYF. In nucleotides, the CDR3 is TGCGCCAGCAGCTTTGGATCCTCCTACGAGCAGTACTTC.

The chain joins TRBV6-5 to TRBJ1-4; 7 nucleotides align to TRBD1. V was clipped by 7 bases and J by 4 bases; unmatched bases: 6. The CDR3 is 14 amino acids. Germline V gene lookup returns CDR1 MNHEY and CDR2 SVGAGI. The CDR3, as DNA: TGTGCCAGCACTCCGGGACAGCTTAATGAAAAACTGTTTTTT. Amino acids: CASTPGQLNEKLFF.

This chain uses TRBV20-1 with TRBJ1-5; possible D gene TRBD1, 6 bases. This CDR3 region has 15 residues. V shed 3 bases and J shed 0 bases, with 12 bases lying between them. The V gene's germline CDR1 is DFQATT and CDR2 SNEGSKA (reference sequence). The CDR3 nucleotides read TGCAGTGCTAGTAGGGGGATGGGTAGCAATCAGCCCCAGCATTTT. Residues: CSASRGMGSNQPQHF.

V and J are TRBV21-1 and TRBJ2-7; the D call of TRBD1 is as the table states it, not checked on the DNA. TRBV21-1 is a documented pseudogene. The CDR3 is made up of 14 amino acids. The CDR3 DNA follows: TGTGCCAGCCCCGCGGGGACAGATGCCTACGAGCAGTACTTC. It specifies CASPAGTDAYEQYF.

The CDR3 coding sequence is TGTGCCAGCAGCTTATGGGTGGGGGGAGGAAGGACAGATACGCAGTATTTT. Translating it yields CASSLWVGGGRTDTQYF. J is TRBJ2-3 and V is TRBV7-6; D possibly corresponds to TRBD2 (6 bases). The V end was cut by 2 bases, the J end by 3 bases, with 18 bases between. The CDR3 sequence is 17 residues long. Germline V gives CDR1 SGHVS, CDR2 FNYEAQ.

As regards this clone: The sample carries other DNA sequences with the same CDR3. The rearrangement links TRBV4-3 to TRBJ2-7; 7 nucleotides agree with TRBD1. Germline assignment: CDR1 LGHNA and CDR2 YSLEER. The CDR3 sequence is 14 residues long. The ends lost 1 base at V and 1 base at J; junction bases unmatched: 1. The CDR3 nucleotides read TGCGCCAGCAGCCAAGGACAGGGTTCCTACGAGCAGTACTTC. Translating gives CASSQGQGSYEQYF.

The sample holds one count of this clone. This sequence joins TRBV9 and TRBJ1-5; tentatively, D is TRBD1 (5 bases). CDR3 length equals 14 residues. From germline, CDR1 is SGDLS and CDR2 YYNGEE. The ends were cut back, 5 bases at V and 7 bases at J, with 16 bases in the middle. CDR3 nucleotide sequence: TGTGCCAGCAGTCCGGCTCCCGGGGGGCAGCCCCAGCATTTT. Encoded protein: CASSPAPGGQPQHF. Complete variable domain (other parts from reference TRBV9 and TRBJ1-5): DSGVTQTPKHLITATGQRVTLRCSPRSGDLSVYWYQQSLDQGLQFLIQYYNGEERAKGNILERFSAQQFPDLHSELNLSSLELGDSALYFCASSPAPGGQPQHFGDGTRLSIL.

The chain is built from TRBV5-6 and TRBJ2-7, with 8 bases lining up with TRBD2. The CDR3 runs 15 residues. The germline CDR1 and CDR2 sequences are SGHDT and YYEEEE. V lost 4 bases, J lost 6 bases, and 12 bases stayed unmatched. The CDR3, as DNA: TGTGCCAGCAGCCCCGCCGGGGGGGCGACGGGCGAGCAGTACTTC. This sequence encodes CASSPAGGATGEQYF.

This clone was detected once. The V call is TRBV7-3, the J call TRBJ2-1, with TRBD2 identical over 9 bases. The CDR3 runs to 15 residues. The germline V gene has CDR1 SGHTA and CDR2 FQGTGA. The trim removed 5 bases at V and 5 bases at J, leaving 7 bases unmatched. CDR3 residues: CASSQGLAGNNEQFF. The CDR3 DNA follows: TGTGCCAGCAGCCAAGGTCTAGCGGGAAACAATGAGCAGTTCTTC.

V and J are TRBV5-1 and TRBJ2-1; TRBD1 aligns across 8 bases. The CDR3 loop spans 14 amino acids. V shed 2 bases, J shed 9 bases, and the junction held 7 bases outside the gene matches. CDR1 is SGHRS and CDR2 is YFSETQ in the germline V gene. The CDR3 reads CASSLSQGASEQFF. The DNA of the CDR3 is TGCGCCAGCAGCTTAAGTCAGGGGGCGAGTGAGCAGTTCTTC.

This clone appeared once. The gene calls are TRBV23-1 and TRBJ2-3; D is perhaps TRBD2 (6 bases). TRBV23-1 is flagged as an ORF with uncertain function. The CDR3 totals 16 residues. The V and J ends lost 0 bases and 6 bases respectively, with 16 bases between them. The chain's CDR3 is CASSQSESGEKDTQYF. In DNA form, the CDR3 reads TGCGCCAGCAGTCAATCGGAATCGGGGGAGAAGGATACGCAGTATTTT.

In this sample, this clone turned up once. The rearrangement uses TRBV6-5 and TRBJ2-3, with D perhaps matching TRBD1 (6 bases). The germline V gene encodes CDR1 MNHEY and CDR2 SVGAGI. The V end lost 6 bases, the J end lost 14 bases, and 21 bases lay between the germline ends. The CDR3 runs to 13 residues. The CDR3 spells CASRHNKDRKPYF. The CDR3 DNA is TGTGCCAGCAGACATAACAAGGACAGAAAGCCGTATTTT.

The chain carries TRBV18 and TRBJ2-2, with TRBD1 matching 7 bases. Per germline, CDR1 KGHSH and CDR2 LQKENI. Losses at the gene ends were 4 bases for V and 2 bases for J; bases not matched to a gene: 10. The CDR3 runs to 17 residues. CDR3 amino acids: CASSRAPQGVNTGELFF. CDR3 bases: TGTGCCAGCTCACGGGCCCCCCAGGGGGTTAACACCGGGGAGCTGTTTTTT.

The V call is TRBV11-2, the J call TRBJ2-5; 10 bases are a match to TRBD2. The CDR3 spans 18 residues. The germline V gene has CDR1 SGHAT and CDR2 FQNNGV. V lost 0 bases to trimming and J lost 3 bases; unmatched junction nucleotides: 10. The CDR3 bases are TGTGCCAGCAGCTTAGATTTACTCAGCGGGAGGGGGGAAGAGACCCAGTACTTC. It is translated as CASSLDLLSGRGEETQYF.

V usage is TRBV5-1 and J usage is TRBJ2-1; the match to TRBD1 covers 10 bases. The CDR3 spans 14 residues. The V segment lost 4 bases and the J segment 7 bases; nucleotides outside the gene matches: 5. The V gene's germline CDR1 is SGHRS and CDR2 YFSETQ. DNA for the CDR3: TGCGCCAGCAGCCTGGACAGGGGGGTGAATGAGCAGTTCTTC. As protein: CASSLDRGVNEQFF.

The chain uses TRBV7-9 and TRBJ1-6, with 9 bases aligning to TRBD1. Germline trimming cut 5 bases from V and 9 bases from J; bases unmatched to any gene: 11. The CDR3 totals 16 residues. Germline loops: CDR1 SEHNR, CDR2 FQNEAQ (reference sequence). The DNA for the CDR3 is TGTGCCAGCAGCCGCGACCCGGGACAGGGCTTTTCACCCCTCCACTTT. This sequence encodes CASSRDPGQGFSPLHF.

In nucleotides, the CDR3 is TGTGCCAGCAGTCCGGTGGGAAACACTGAAGCTTTCTTT. It translates to CASSPVGNTEAFF. The rearrangement links TRBV12-3 or TRBV12-4 to TRBJ1-1; D unresolved. The CDR3 contains 13 residues. Trimming cost V 5 bases and J 2 bases, with 9 bases left between them.

The gene calls are TRBV28 and TRBJ1-4; tentatively, D is TRBD1 (6 bases). The CDR3 is made up of 17 amino acids. Germline-derived CDR1 and CDR2 are MDHEN and SYDVKM. Trimming took 9 bases from V and 0 from J, leaving 20 bases between them. CDR3 in amino acids: CASVTGRGLATNEKLFF. CDR3 coding DNA: TGTGCCAGTGTTACAGGGAGAGGTCTTGCAACTAATGAAAAACTGTTTTTT.

CDR3 amino acids: CASSVRAGGLNTGELFF. In DNA form, the CDR3 reads TGTGCCAGCAGCGTGAGAGCGGGGGGTCTCAACACCGGGGAGCTGTTTTTT. The chain employs TRBV9 and TRBJ2-2; 9 bases align to TRBD2. The germline gives CDR1 SGDLS, CDR2 YYNGEE. V lost 2 bases and J lost 2; bases outside the gene matches: 7. The CDR3 is 17 amino acids.

This clone has a single count. The chain joins TRBV7-6 to TRBJ2-5; possible D gene TRBD1, 6 bases. The CDR3 is 18 amino acids. The ends were cut back, 2 bases at V and 3 bases at J, with 22 bases in the middle. Germline V gene sequence: CDR1 SGHVS, CDR2 FNYEAQ. This chain's CDR3 is CASSLTGLARRVKETQYF. DNA for the CDR3: TGTGCCAGCAGCTTAACAGGGCTAGCCCGTAGGGTCAAAGAGACCCAGTACTTC. The full variable domain, rest sourced from reference TRBV7-6 and TRBJ2-5, is GAGVSQSPRYKVTKRGQDVALRCDPISGHVSLYWYRQALGQGPEFLTYFNYEAQQDKSGLPNDRFSAERPEGSISTLTIQRTEQRDSAMYRCASSLTGLARRVKETQYFGPGTRLLVL.

The chain links TRBV5-1 to TRBJ1-3; 9 positions match TRBD1. CDR3 length: 17 amino acids. Germline-derived CDR1 and CDR2 are SGHRS and YFSETQ. The V and J ends lost 0 bases and 2 bases, in that order; junction bases with no gene match: 6. The CDR3 DNA sequence: TGCGCCAGCAGCTTGGACGACCGGGACAGGGCTGGAAACACCATATATTTT. This encodes CASSLDDRDRAGNTIYF.

The V call is TRBV24-1, the J call TRBJ2-3; TRBD2 matches at 10 bases. Unmatched junction bases numbered 5, after V lost 5 bases and J lost 1 base. The CDR3 is 16 residues long. CDR1 is KGHDR, CDR2 SFDVKD, per germline. The CDR3 DNA is TGTGCCACCAGTGCACTAGCGGGAAGAGGCACAGATACGCAGTATTTT. Encoded protein: CATSALAGRGTDTQYF.

The chain uses TRBV5-1 and TRBJ2-5, with 9 positions matching TRBD2. V trimming: 4 bases; J trimming: 5 bases; junction bases outside the gene matches: 6. CDR1 is SGHRS, CDR2 YFSETQ, per germline. The CDR3 is 14 residues long. CDR3 sequence reads: CASSPGTSWETQYF. CDR3 DNA: TGCGCCAGCAGCCCGGGGACTAGCTGGGAGACCCAGTACTTC.